One T cell receptor beta chain is described in this entry. Its cognate antigen is unknown. This record comes from a study of T cell repertoires in cytomegalovirus infection. Study-wide findings and caveats: Identification of carriers of CMV plus the relevant HLA was performed using cumulative public TCR beta family frequency.

V was pared by 5 bases and J by 1 base, with 6 bases of the junction left unmatched. Germline V gives CDR1 MNHNY, CDR2 SVGAGI (reference sequence). The CDR3 covers 18 residues. TCRdb processed the reads anew with MiXCR; each CDR3 protein has one entry. The table records about 310,000 distinct CDR3 sequences, 15% to 20% of them present only once. The receptor comes from a human donor in good health (CMV status not recorded). Some clones in this sample may be carry-over from other donors' samples. What was sequenced was PBMCs. The rearrangement links TRBV6-6 to TRBJ1-6, with TRBD1 matching 12 bases. CDR3 DNA: TGTGCCAGCAGTCGGGACAGGGGGCCTAGATCCTATAATTCACCCCTCCACTTT. Protein product: CASSRDRGPRSYNSPLHF.